The text below deals with one TCR beta chain. This record belongs to a study of control samples from healthy donors and cancer patients. Trimming took 6 bases from V and 10 from J; bases not matched to a gene: 7. Looked up from germline, CDR1 is MNHEY and CDR2 is SMNVEV (reference sequence). The CDR3 contains 14 residues. Assay used: immunoSEQ multiplex PCR; TCRdb lists only in-frame clones, some missing. The sample lists about 55,000 clones; approximately 85% were seen once. The genes are TRBV27 and TRBJ1-6; TRBD1 matches 9 bases. The receptor was isolated from a man in his fifties or sixties in good health. The sequencing sample was made of blood. DNA for the CDR3: TGTGCCAGCAGATCACAGGGGGCACAGTCACCCCTCCACTTT. Protein sequence: CASRSQGAQSPLHF.